This TCR beta chain was captured by sequencing in a study of T cell responses to AZD1222 COVID-19 vaccine. The study, taken as a whole, reports: None of the repertoires were sampled until the peak T cell response had passed. Spike-specific TCR breadth rose after two AZD1222 doses, and depth rose as well. Donors skewed white British and female; clonal diversity was possibly underestimated. Reportedly, nearly half of unique spike TCRs recognized epitopes outside B.1.351/B.1.1.7 mutations.

Germline V CDR1 and CDR2: KGHDR, SFDVKD. V shed 7 bases and J shed 1 base, with 16 bases lying between them. The CDR3 loop spans 16 amino acids. The repertoire was sequenced with immunoSEQ multiplex PCR; TCRdb's copy has only in-frame clones and lacks some. Among about 180,000 clones listed, around 93% were seen once. On this clone itself: Its cognate antigen is unknown.

This chain uses TRBV24-1 with TRBJ2-1, with a weak D call TRBD1 (7 bases). The sequence was obtained from an adult who received the MenACWY meningococcal vaccine as a control. The source material was peripheral blood, sampled 28 days after the second dose of the MenACWY control vaccine. The CDR3 loop reads CATRASGGKSYNEQFF. The DNA for the CDR3 is TGTGCCACCAGGGCTTCAGGGGGGAAATCCTACAATGAGCAGTTCTTC.